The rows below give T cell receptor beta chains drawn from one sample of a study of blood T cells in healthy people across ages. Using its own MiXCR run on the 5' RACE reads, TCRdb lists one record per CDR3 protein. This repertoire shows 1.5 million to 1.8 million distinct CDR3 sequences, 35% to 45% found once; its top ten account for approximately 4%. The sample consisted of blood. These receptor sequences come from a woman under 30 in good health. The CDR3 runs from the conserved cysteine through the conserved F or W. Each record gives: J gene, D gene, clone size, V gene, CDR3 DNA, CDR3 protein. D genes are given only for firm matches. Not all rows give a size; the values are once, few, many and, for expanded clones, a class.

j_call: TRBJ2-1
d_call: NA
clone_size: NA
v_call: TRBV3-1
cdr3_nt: TGTGCCAGCAGCCAATATTACGAGGGCTCCTACAATGAGCAGTTCTTC
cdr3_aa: CASSQYYEGSYNEQFF

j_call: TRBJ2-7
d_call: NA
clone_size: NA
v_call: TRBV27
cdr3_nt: TGTGCCAGCAGACATTCGGCGGGCAGGTCCTACGAGCAGTACTTC
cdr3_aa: CASRHSAGRSYEQYF

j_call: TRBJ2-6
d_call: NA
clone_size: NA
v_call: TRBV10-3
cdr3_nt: TGTGCCATCATCGGCAGTCTTACTAATACGGGGGCCAACGTCTTGACTTTC
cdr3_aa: CAIIGSLTNTGANVLTF

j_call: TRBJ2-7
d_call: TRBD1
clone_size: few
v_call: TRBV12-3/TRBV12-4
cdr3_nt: TGTGCCAGCAGCTCCCGACAGGGCTGGGAAGAGCAGTACTTC
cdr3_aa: CASSSRQGWEEQYF

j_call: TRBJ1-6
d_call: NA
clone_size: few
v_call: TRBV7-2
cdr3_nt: TGTGCCAGCAGCTCACATGGCTCCTATAATTCACCCCTCCACTTT
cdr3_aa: CASSSHGSYNSPLHF

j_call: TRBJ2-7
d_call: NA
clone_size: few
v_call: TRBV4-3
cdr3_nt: TGCGCCCCCTACGAGCAGTACTTC
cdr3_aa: CAPYEQYF

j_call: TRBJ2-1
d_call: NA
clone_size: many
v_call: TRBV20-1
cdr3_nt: TGCAGTGCTAGAGGAGGGGACTCGGCCTACAATGAGCAGTTCTTC
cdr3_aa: CSARGGDSAYNEQFF

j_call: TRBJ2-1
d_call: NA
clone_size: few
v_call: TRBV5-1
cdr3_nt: TGCGCCAGCAGGACCGTGCAAAGCTCCTACAATGAGCAGTTCTTC
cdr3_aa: CASRTVQSSYNEQFF

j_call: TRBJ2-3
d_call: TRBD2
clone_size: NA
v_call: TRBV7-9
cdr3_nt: TGTGCCAGCAGCCGACTAGGCGGGGGTACAGCTACGCAGTATTTT
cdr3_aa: CASSRLGGGTATQYF

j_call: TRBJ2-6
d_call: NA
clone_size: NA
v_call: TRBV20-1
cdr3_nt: TGCAGTGCTAGGGCTAGAGCTGGGGCCAACGTCCTGACTTTC
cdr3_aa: CSARARAGANVLTF

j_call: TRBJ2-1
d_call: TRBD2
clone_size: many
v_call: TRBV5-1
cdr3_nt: TGCGCCAGCAGCTTGAAGTTAGTCGGGGGGAGTGGCAATGAGCAGTTCTTC
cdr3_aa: CASSLKLVGGSGNEQFF

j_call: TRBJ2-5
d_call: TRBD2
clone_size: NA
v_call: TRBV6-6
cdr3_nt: TGTGCCAGCATCAAAGTAGCGGGGGGTAACCAAGAGACCCAGTACTTC
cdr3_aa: CASIKVAGGNQETQYF

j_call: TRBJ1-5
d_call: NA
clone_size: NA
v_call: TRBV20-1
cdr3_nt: TGCAGTGCTATCGAGGGGCCTCAGCCCCAGCATTTT
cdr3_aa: CSAIEGPQPQHF

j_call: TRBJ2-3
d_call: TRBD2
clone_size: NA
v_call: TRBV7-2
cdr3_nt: TGTGCCAGCAGCCGACAGCCAGCGGGGACAGATACGCAGTATTTT
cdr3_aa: CASSRQPAGTDTQYF

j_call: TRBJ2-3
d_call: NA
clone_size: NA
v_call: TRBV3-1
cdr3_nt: TGTGCCAGCAGCCATTTTCATGGAGATACGCAGTATTTT
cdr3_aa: CASSHFHGDTQYF

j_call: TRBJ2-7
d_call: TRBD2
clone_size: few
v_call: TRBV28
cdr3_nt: TGTGCCAGCACCCTCTCTAGCGGGTCAACGGGAGAGCAGTACTTC
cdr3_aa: CASTLSSGSTGEQYF

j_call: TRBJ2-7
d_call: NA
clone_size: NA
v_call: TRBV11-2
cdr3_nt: TGTGCCAGCAGCGTCGCCAGGGGCTGGAGTTGGGCCTACGAGCAGTACTTC
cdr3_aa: CASSVARGWSWAYEQYF

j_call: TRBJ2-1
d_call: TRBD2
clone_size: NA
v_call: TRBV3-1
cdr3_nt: TGTGCCAGCCGCCAACTAGCGGGCCCAACCTACAATGAGCAGTTCTTC
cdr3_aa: CASRQLAGPTYNEQFF

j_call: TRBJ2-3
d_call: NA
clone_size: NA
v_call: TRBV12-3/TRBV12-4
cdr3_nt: TGTGCCAGCAGCCCACCCGCGGCCCCAGATACGCAGTATTTT
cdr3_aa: CASSPPAAPDTQYF

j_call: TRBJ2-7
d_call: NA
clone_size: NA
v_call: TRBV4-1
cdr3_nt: TGCGCCAGCAGCCAGGTCTTACAGGAGGGCTACGAGCAGTACTTC
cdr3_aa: CASSQVLQEGYEQYF

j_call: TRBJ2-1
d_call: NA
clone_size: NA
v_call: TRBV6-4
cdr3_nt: TGTGCCAGCAGTGAGGGGGGGGCCGGGTATGAGCAGTTCTTC
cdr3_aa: CASSEGGAGYEQFF

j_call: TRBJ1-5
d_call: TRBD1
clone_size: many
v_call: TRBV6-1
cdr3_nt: TGTGCCAGCAGTGGACAGGGAGATCAGCCCCAGCATTTT
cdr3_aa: CASSGQGDQPQHF

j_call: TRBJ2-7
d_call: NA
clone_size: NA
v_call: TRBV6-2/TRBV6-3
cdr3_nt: TGTGCCAGCAGTTACCAAGTCGACGAGCAGTACTTC
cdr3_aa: CASSYQVDEQYF

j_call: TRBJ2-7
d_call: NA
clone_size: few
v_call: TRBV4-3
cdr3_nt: TGCGCCAGCAGCCAAGATCAACGGGGGGCAACCTCCTACGAGCAGTACTTC
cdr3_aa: CASSQDQRGATSYEQYF

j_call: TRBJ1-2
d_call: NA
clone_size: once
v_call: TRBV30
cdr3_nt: TGTGCCTGGAGTGTAACGAGGGCGTCGGGACGTTATGGCTACACCTTC
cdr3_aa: CAWSVTRASGRYGYTF